This T cell receptor beta chain was captured in a study of cytomegalovirus exposure and HLA in healthy donors. Looking at the study overall: The approximately 130 validation repertoires matched the approximately 700 first-cohort repertoires in platform, a later analysis reported. General observations from the study: Later, an analysis found that TCR clusters from the first cohort tended to co-occur in the 110 or so validation repertoires.

Of note for this clone: What it binds is not known.

Profiled with immunoSEQ multiplex PCR; TCRdb holds only in-frame clones, not every one. The table shows around 91,000 clones, with approximately 93% occurring only once. The germline V gene has CDR1 MNHNS and CDR2 SASEGT. Trimming shortened V by 4 bases and J by 6 bases, and 9 bases separated the two germline ends. This CDR3 region has 13 residues. The TCR sequence derives from a woman in her twenties or thirties in good health and CMV-seropositive. Sequenced sample: PBMCs. The chain joins TRBV6-1 to TRBJ2-2; D gene ambiguous. The CDR3 reads CASSGRLAGELFF. DNA for the CDR3: TGTGCCAGCAGTGGCCGCCTAGCCGGGGAGCTGTTTTTT.